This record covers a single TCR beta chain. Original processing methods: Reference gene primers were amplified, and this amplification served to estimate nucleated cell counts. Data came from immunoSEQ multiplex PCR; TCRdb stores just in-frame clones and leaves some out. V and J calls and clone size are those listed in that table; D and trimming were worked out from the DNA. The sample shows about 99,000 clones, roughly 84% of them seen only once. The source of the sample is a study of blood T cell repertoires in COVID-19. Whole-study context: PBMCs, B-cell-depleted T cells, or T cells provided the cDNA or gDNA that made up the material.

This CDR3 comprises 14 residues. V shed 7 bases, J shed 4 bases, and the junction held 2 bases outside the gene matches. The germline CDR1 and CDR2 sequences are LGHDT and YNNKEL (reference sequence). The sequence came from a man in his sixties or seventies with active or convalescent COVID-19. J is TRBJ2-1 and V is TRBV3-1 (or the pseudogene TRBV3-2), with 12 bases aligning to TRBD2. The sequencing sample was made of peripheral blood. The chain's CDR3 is CASTTSGGYNEQFF. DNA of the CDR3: TGTGCCAGCACCACTAGCGGGGGGTACAATGAGCAGTTCTTC.